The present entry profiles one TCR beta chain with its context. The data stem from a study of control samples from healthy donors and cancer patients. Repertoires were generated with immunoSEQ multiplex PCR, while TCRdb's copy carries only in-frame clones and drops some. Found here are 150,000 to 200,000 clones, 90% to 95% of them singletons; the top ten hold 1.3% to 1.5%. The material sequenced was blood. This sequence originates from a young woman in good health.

The CDR3 region is CASTVLEGGYTF. CDR3 nucleotide sequence: TGTGCCAGCACCGTCCTAGAGGGAGGCTACACCTTC. This sequence joins TRBV7-9 and TRBJ1-2, with D uncertain. Germline V gene data show CDR1 as SEHNR and CDR2 as FQNEAQ (reference sequence). This CDR3 is built from 12 residues. V was shortened by 7 bases and J by 8 bases, with 14 bases between the two germline ends.